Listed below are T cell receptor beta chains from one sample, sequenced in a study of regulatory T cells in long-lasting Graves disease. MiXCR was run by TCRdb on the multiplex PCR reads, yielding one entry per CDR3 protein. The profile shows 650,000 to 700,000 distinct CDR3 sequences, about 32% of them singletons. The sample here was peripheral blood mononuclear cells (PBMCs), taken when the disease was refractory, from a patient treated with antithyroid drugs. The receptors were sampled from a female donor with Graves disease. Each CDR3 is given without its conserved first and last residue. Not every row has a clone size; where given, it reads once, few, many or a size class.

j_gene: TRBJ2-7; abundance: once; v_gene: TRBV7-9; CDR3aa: ASSLASGTVGSYEQY
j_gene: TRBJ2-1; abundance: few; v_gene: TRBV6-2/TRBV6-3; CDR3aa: ASSYSRLAGIYNEQF
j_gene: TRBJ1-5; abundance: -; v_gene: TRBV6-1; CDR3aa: ASSPIRSRGFGNQPQH
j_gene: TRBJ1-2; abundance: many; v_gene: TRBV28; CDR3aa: ASSLPGTGINYGYT
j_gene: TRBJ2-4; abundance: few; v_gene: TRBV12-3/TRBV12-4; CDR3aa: ASRLAGAANIQY
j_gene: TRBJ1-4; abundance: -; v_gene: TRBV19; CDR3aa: ASSRTGRNEKLF
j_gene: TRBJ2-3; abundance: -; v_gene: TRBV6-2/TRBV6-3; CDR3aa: ASSYKSGSDQY
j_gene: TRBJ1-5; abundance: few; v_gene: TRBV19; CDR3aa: ASRQGPSAPQH
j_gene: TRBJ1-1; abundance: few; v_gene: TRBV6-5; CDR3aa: ASSYAPLGTEAF
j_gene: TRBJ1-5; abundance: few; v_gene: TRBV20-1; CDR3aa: SASGSQNQPQH
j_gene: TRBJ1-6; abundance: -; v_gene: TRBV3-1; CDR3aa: ASSQDSVQYNSPLH
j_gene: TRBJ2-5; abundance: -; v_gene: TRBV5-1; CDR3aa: ASSLGVSGDQETQY
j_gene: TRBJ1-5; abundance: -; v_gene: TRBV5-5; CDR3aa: ATQTAPSNQPQH
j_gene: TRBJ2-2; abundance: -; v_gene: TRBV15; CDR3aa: ATSKGQTNTGELF
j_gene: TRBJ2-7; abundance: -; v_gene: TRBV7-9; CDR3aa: ASSLSAVSRSYEQY
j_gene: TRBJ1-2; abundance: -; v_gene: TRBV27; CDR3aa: ASTESPGVYGYT
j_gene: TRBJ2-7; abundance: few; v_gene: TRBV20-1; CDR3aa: SAVIAGRSVTYEQY
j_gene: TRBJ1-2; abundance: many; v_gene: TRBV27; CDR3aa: ASDKSWYGYT
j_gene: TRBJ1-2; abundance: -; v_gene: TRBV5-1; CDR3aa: ASAGLPGGNYGYT
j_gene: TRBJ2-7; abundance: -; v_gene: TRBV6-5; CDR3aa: ASSFGSLTYEQY
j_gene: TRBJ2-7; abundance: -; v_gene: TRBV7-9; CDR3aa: ASSHGQGSSTYEQY
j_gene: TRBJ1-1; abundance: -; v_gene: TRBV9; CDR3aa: ASSVAGSDTEAF
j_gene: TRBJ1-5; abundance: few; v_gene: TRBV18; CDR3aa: ASSRSRGNQPQH
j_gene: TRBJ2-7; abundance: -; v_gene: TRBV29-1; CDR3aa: SVVGDYFEQY
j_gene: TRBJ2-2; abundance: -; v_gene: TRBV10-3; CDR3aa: AISGDRNTGELF
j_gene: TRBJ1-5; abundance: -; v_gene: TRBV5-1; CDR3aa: ASSPGQPNQPQH
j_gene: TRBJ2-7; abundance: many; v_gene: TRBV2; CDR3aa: ASSGGSATYEQY
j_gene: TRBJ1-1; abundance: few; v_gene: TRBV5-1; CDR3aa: ASSRSGGTTEAF
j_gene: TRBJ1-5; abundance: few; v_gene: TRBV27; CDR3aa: ASSFGTGRNQPQH
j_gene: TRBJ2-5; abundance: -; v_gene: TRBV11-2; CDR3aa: ASSLVPGLSSETQY
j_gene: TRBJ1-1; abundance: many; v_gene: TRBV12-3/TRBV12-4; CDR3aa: ASSPIGTGVSNTEAF
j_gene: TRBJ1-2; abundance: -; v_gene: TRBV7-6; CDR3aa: ASSWGQGAQGYT
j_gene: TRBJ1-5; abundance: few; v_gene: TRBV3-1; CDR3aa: ASSQDWGRGQPQH
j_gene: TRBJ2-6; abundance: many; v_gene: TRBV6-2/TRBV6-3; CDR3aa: ASSYSSGSGANVLT
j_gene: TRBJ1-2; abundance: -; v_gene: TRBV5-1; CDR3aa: ASSLMESYGYT
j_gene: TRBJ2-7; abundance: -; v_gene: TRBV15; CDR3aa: ATSRGTVGYEQY
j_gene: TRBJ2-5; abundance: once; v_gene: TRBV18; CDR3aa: ASSPQTGGRETQY
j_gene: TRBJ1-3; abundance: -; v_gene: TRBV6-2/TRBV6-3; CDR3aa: ASSSRVNTLSGNTMY
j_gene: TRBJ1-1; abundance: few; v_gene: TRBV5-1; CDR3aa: ASSLGGGGAVTEAF
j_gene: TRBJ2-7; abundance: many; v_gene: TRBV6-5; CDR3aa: ASSYLGGSYEQY
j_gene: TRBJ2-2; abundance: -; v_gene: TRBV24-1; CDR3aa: ATSRTGGTGELF
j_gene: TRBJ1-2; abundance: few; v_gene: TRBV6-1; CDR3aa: ASSETVGYGYT
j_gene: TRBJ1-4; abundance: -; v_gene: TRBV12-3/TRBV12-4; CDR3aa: ASSFRIEEKLF
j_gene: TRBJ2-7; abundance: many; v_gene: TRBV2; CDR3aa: ASTGTVDSYEQY
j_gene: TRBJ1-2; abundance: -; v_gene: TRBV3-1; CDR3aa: ASSQAVTAGYGYT
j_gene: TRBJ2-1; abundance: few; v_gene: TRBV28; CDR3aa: ASSSSYFYNEQF
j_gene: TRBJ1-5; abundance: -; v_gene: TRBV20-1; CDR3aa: SARATGYQPQH
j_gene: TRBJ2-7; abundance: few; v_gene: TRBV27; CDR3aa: ASSFRSRGRRNEQY
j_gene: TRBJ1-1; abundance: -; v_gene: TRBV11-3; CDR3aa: ASSRYEGAYAEAF
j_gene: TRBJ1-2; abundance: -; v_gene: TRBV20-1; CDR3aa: SAGTQGSYGYT
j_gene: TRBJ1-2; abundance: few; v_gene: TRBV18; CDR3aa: ASSPLPGQGYGYT
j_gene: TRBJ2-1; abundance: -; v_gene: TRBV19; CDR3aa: ASSSSPRSGAAPEQF
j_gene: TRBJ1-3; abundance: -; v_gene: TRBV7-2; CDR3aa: ASSSPRVAGNTIY
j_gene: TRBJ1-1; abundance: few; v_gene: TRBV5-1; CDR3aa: ASSLPHPGTGTWRIGRNTEAF
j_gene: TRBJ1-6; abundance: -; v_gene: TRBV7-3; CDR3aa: ASSSDSLISYNSPLH
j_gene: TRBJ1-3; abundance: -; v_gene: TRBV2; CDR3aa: ASSGTVGNTIY
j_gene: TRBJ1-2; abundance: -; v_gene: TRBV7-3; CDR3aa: ASTNRDWDYGYT
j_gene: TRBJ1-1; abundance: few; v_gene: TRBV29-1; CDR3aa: SVGIWGAGAEAF
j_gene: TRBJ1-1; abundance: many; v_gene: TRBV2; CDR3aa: ASSDQGLGNTEAF